A selection of T cell receptor beta chains follows, all from one sample in a study of blood T cell repertoires in COVID-19. Profiling relied on immunoSEQ multiplex PCR, and the TCRdb table lists in-frame clones only, not all of them. The sample includes around 71,000 clones, about 85% of them seen just once. The sample taken for sequencing was peripheral blood. These receptors were taken from a man of 80 years or more with acute or convalescent COVID-19. CDR3s include the opening cysteine and the closing phenylalanine or tryptophan. Each record gives: CDR3 length, J gene, clone size, V gene, D gene, CDR3 protein, CDR3 DNA. The D gene is left open where the match is weak. Clone size is stated in some rows and not others, as once, few, many or a class when expanded.

CDR3 length: 15; J gene: TRBJ2-3; clone size: -; V gene: TRBV19; D gene: TRBD1; CDR3 protein: CASNSLDRATDTQYF; CDR3 DNA: TGTGCCAGTAATTCCTTGGACAGGGCGACAGATACGCAGTATTTT
CDR3 length: 14; J gene: TRBJ2-5; clone size: -; V gene: TRBV5-1; D gene: -; CDR3 protein: CASNLGSERETQYF; CDR3 DNA: TGCGCCAGCAACCTGGGGAGCGAGAGGGAGACCCAGTACTTC
CDR3 length: 17; J gene: TRBJ2-3; clone size: -; V gene: TRBV14; D gene: TRBD2; CDR3 protein: CASSQAQTSISTDTQYF; CDR3 DNA: TGTGCCAGCAGCCAAGCGCAGACTAGCATCTCCACAGATACGCAGTATTTT
CDR3 length: 12; J gene: TRBJ1-2; clone size: -; V gene: TRBV7-9; D gene: -; CDR3 protein: CASSRDRTGYTF; CDR3 DNA: TGTGCCAGCAGCCGAGACAGAACCGGCTACACCTTC
CDR3 length: 15; J gene: TRBJ1-1; clone size: -; V gene: TRBV6-2/TRBV6-3; D gene: -; CDR3 protein: CASSYSRTALTEAFF; CDR3 DNA: TGTGCCAGCAGTTACTCCAGGACAGCTCTCACTGAAGCTTTCTTT
CDR3 length: 14; J gene: TRBJ2-7; clone size: -; V gene: TRBV2; D gene: -; CDR3 protein: CASSLEGLSYEQYF; CDR3 DNA: TGTGCCAGCAGTCTAGAGGGACTCTCCTACGAGCAGTACTTC
CDR3 length: 13; J gene: TRBJ2-5; clone size: -; V gene: TRBV18; D gene: -; CDR3 protein: CASSRQYQETQYF; CDR3 DNA: TGTGCCAGCTCAAGACAGTACCAAGAGACCCAGTACTTC
CDR3 length: 17; J gene: TRBJ2-1; clone size: -; V gene: TRBV28; D gene: TRBD2; CDR3 protein: CASTTLYGAGGRNEQFF; CDR3 DNA: TGTGCCAGCACCACTCTCTACGGGGCGGGGGGGCGAAATGAGCAGTTCTTC
CDR3 length: 13; J gene: TRBJ1-2; clone size: -; V gene: TRBV6-5; D gene: -; CDR3 protein: CASSYTVNYGYTF; CDR3 DNA: TGTGCCAGCAGTTACACGGTAAACTATGGCTACACCTTC
CDR3 length: 14; J gene: TRBJ1-1; clone size: -; V gene: TRBV7-2; D gene: -; CDR3 protein: CASSLLTVNPEAFF; CDR3 DNA: TGTGCCAGCAGCTTATTGACAGTGAACCCTGAAGCTTTCTTT
CDR3 length: 15; J gene: TRBJ1-2; clone size: -; V gene: TRBV19; D gene: -; CDR3 protein: CASSMLITKGGGYTF; CDR3 DNA: TGTGCCAGTAGTATGTTGATCACCAAAGGGGGTGGCTACACCTTC
CDR3 length: 16; J gene: TRBJ1-6; clone size: once; V gene: TRBV19; D gene: TRBD1; CDR3 protein: CASSIQGTGNSSPLHF; CDR3 DNA: TGTGCCAGTAGTATCCAAGGGACAGGGAACTCTTCACCCCTCCACTTT
CDR3 length: 14; J gene: TRBJ2-5; clone size: -; V gene: TRBV5-1; D gene: TRBD2; CDR3 protein: CASSQLAGEETQYF; CDR3 DNA: TGCGCCAGCAGCCAACTAGCGGGGGAGGAGACCCAGTACTTC
CDR3 length: 17; J gene: TRBJ2-1; clone size: -; V gene: TRBV4-1; D gene: -; CDR3 protein: CASSQSLTVSSYNEQFF; CDR3 DNA: TGCGCCAGCAGCCAATCCTTAACAGTTAGCTCCTACAATGAGCAGTTCTTC
CDR3 length: 13; J gene: TRBJ2-7; clone size: -; V gene: TRBV19; D gene: -; CDR3 protein: CASSNSQAPGRYF; CDR3 DNA: TGTGCCAGTAGCAACTCACAAGCACCTGGGAGGTACTTC
CDR3 length: 17; J gene: TRBJ2-5; clone size: -; V gene: TRBV6-1; D gene: TRBD2; CDR3 protein: CASSEVSSSGGRETQYF; CDR3 DNA: TGTGCCAGCAGTGAAGTGAGCTCTAGCGGAGGGAGGGAGACCCAGTACTTC
CDR3 length: 16; J gene: TRBJ2-3; clone size: few; V gene: TRBV12-5; D gene: -; CDR3 protein: CASGLFQGIGTDTQYF; CDR3 DNA: TGTGCTAGTGGTTTGTTCCAGGGCATTGGTACAGATACGCAGTATTTT
CDR3 length: 16; J gene: TRBJ2-7; clone size: once; V gene: TRBV7-8; D gene: TRBD2; CDR3 protein: CASSPRGQRDSYEQYF; CDR3 DNA: TGTGCCAGCAGCCCGAGGGGCCAGCGGGACTCCTACGAGCAGTACTTC
CDR3 length: 14; J gene: TRBJ2-5; clone size: -; V gene: TRBV19; D gene: TRBD1; CDR3 protein: CASRGGQGAETQYF; CDR3 DNA: TGTGCCAGTAGGGGGGGACAGGGGGCTGAGACCCAGTACTTC
CDR3 length: 17; J gene: TRBJ2-2; clone size: -; V gene: TRBV9; D gene: TRBD2; CDR3 protein: CASSVRLAGSNTGELFF; CDR3 DNA: TGTGCCAGCAGCGTACGGCTAGCGGGTTCGAACACCGGGGAGCTGTTTTTT
CDR3 length: 19; J gene: TRBJ2-3; clone size: -; V gene: TRBV30; D gene: -; CDR3 protein: CAWRPLMVGRGQSTDTQYF; CDR3 DNA: TGTGCCTGGAGGCCCCTTATGGTAGGGAGGGGACAAAGCACAGATACGCAGTATTTT
CDR3 length: 16; J gene: TRBJ1-1; clone size: -; V gene: TRBV11-2; D gene: TRBD1; CDR3 protein: CASSLGRQGANTEAFF; CDR3 DNA: TGTGCCAGCAGCTTGGGTCGACAGGGGGCTAACACTGAAGCTTTCTTT
CDR3 length: 19; J gene: TRBJ2-4; clone size: -; V gene: TRBV28; D gene: TRBD1; CDR3 protein: CASSLGQGRGTLAKNIQYF; CDR3 DNA: TGTGCCAGCAGTTTGGGACAGGGGAGGGGTACTCTAGCCAAAAACATTCAGTACTTC
CDR3 length: 18; J gene: TRBJ2-2; clone size: once; V gene: TRBV10-3; D gene: TRBD2; CDR3 protein: CAISAGLAGFPGTGELFF; CDR3 DNA: TGTGCCATCAGCGCGGGACTAGCGGGGTTCCCGGGCACCGGGGAGCTGTTTTTT
CDR3 length: 15; J gene: TRBJ2-7; clone size: -; V gene: TRBV7-2; D gene: TRBD2; CDR3 protein: CASSVGLAGALGQYF; CDR3 DNA: TGTGCCAGCAGCGTAGGACTAGCGGGAGCCTTAGGGCAGTACTTC
CDR3 length: 14; J gene: TRBJ2-5; clone size: -; V gene: TRBV6-5; D gene: TRBD1; CDR3 protein: CASSRQGLRETQYF; CDR3 DNA: TGTGCCAGCAGCCGACAGGGGCTCAGGGAGACCCAGTACTTC
CDR3 length: 11; J gene: TRBJ1-2; clone size: few; V gene: TRBV10-1; D gene: TRBD1; CDR3 protein: CATTGQFCYTF; CDR3 DNA: TGCGCCACCACGGGACAGTTCTGCTACACCTTC
CDR3 length: 14; J gene: TRBJ1-4; clone size: -; V gene: TRBV19; D gene: TRBD1; CDR3 protein: CASRPQGAPEKLFF; CDR3 DNA: TGTGCCAGTAGGCCACAGGGGGCGCCTGAAAAACTGTTTTTT
CDR3 length: 15; J gene: TRBJ1-1; clone size: -; V gene: TRBV13; D gene: -; CDR3 protein: CASSSRRGRNTEAFF; CDR3 DNA: TGTGCCAGCAGCTCCCGCAGGGGTCGGAACACTGAAGCTTTCTTT
CDR3 length: 19; J gene: TRBJ1-1; clone size: few; V gene: TRBV7-5; D gene: -; CDR3 protein: CVRSLGRREGWSMNTEAFF; CDR3 DNA: TGTGTCAGAAGCTTAGGCCGCAGGGAAGGCTGGTCCATGAACACTGAAGCTTTCTTT
CDR3 length: 15; J gene: TRBJ1-1; clone size: -; V gene: TRBV14; D gene: TRBD1; CDR3 protein: CASSLLGTANTEAFF; CDR3 DNA: TGTGCCAGCAGCCTCCTCGGGACAGCGAACACTGAAGCTTTCTTT
CDR3 length: 14; J gene: TRBJ2-2; clone size: -; V gene: TRBV5-1; D gene: -; CDR3 protein: CASSDRQNTGELFF; CDR3 DNA: TGCGCCAGCAGCGACAGACAGAACACCGGGGAGCTGTTTTTT
CDR3 length: 20; J gene: TRBJ2-5; clone size: -; V gene: TRBV11-2; D gene: TRBD2; CDR3 protein: CASSLDPLRLSAGERETQYF; CDR3 DNA: TGTGCCAGCAGCTTAGATCCCCTCCGACTATCTGCGGGAGAGAGGGAGACCCAGTACTTC
CDR3 length: 16; J gene: TRBJ2-7; clone size: once; V gene: TRBV5-1; D gene: TRBD2; CDR3 protein: CASSSKLAGVSYEQYF; CDR3 DNA: TGCGCCAGCAGCTCAAAACTAGCGGGGGTCTCCTACGAGCAGTACTTC
CDR3 length: 13; J gene: TRBJ2-3; clone size: -; V gene: TRBV7-2; D gene: -; CDR3 protein: CASSSLGGDTQYF; CDR3 DNA: TGTGCCAGCAGCTCCTTAGGAGGGGATACGCAGTATTTT
CDR3 length: 16; J gene: TRBJ1-3; clone size: -; V gene: TRBV5-4; D gene: TRBD1; CDR3 protein: CASSLGTGATGNTIYF; CDR3 DNA: TGTGCCAGCAGCTTGGGGACAGGGGCAACTGGAAACACCATATATTTT
CDR3 length: 17; J gene: TRBJ2-1; clone size: -; V gene: TRBV10-1; D gene: TRBD2; CDR3 protein: CASRPPHTSGKHNEQFF; CDR3 DNA: TGCGCCAGCAGGCCCCCCCACACTAGCGGGAAGCACAATGAGCAGTTCTTC
CDR3 length: 13; J gene: TRBJ1-1; clone size: -; V gene: TRBV4-3; D gene: -; CDR3 protein: CASSREGSTEAFF; CDR3 DNA: TGCGCCAGCAGCCGGGAGGGATCCACTGAAGCTTTCTTT
CDR3 length: 16; J gene: TRBJ2-2; clone size: few; V gene: TRBV6-5; D gene: -; CDR3 protein: CASSYSKGGGTGELFF; CDR3 DNA: TGTGCCAGCAGTTACTCGAAAGGGGGTGGTACCGGGGAGCTGTTTTTT
CDR3 length: 15; J gene: TRBJ1-4; clone size: -; V gene: TRBV27; D gene: TRBD1; CDR3 protein: CASSLYDRVGEKLFF; CDR3 DNA: TGTGCCAGCAGTTTATACGACAGGGTAGGCGAAAAACTGTTTTTT
CDR3 length: 19; J gene: TRBJ2-5; clone size: -; V gene: TRBV3-1/TRBV3-2; D gene: -; CDR3 protein: CASSQDLDGRKGSQETQYF; CDR3 DNA: TGTGCCAGCAGCCAAGATTTGGACGGGAGAAAGGGTTCCCAAGAGACCCAGTACTTC
CDR3 length: 12; J gene: TRBJ1-2; clone size: -; V gene: TRBV5-6; D gene: -; CDR3 protein: CASSSTEYGYTF; CDR3 DNA: TGTGCCAGCAGCTCTACAGAATATGGCTACACCTTC
CDR3 length: 17; J gene: TRBJ2-1; clone size: -; V gene: TRBV24-1; D gene: TRBD2; CDR3 protein: CATSDTGLAGTYGEQFF; CDR3 DNA: TGTGCCACCAGTGACACCGGACTAGCGGGGACCTACGGTGAGCAGTTCTTC
CDR3 length: 15; J gene: TRBJ2-3; clone size: -; V gene: TRBV2; D gene: -; CDR3 protein: CASSEGGGPTDTQYF; CDR3 DNA: TGTGCCAGCAGTGAAGGGGGGGGGCCCACAGATACGCAGTATTTT
CDR3 length: 14; J gene: TRBJ1-2; clone size: -; V gene: TRBV11-2; D gene: TRBD1; CDR3 protein: CASSPGTGSYGYTF; CDR3 DNA: TGTGCCAGCAGCCCCGGGACAGGGTCCTATGGCTACACCTTC
CDR3 length: 15; J gene: TRBJ2-7; clone size: -; V gene: TRBV6-5; D gene: TRBD1; CDR3 protein: CASSRVDRDFYEQYF; CDR3 DNA: TGTGCCAGCAGTCGCGTGGACAGGGACTTTTACGAGCAGTACTTC
CDR3 length: 16; J gene: TRBJ2-7; clone size: -; V gene: TRBV28; D gene: TRBD1; CDR3 protein: CASRPPLGQGRYEQYF; CDR3 DNA: TGTGCCAGCAGGCCCCCTCTCGGACAGGGTCGCTACGAGCAGTACTTC
CDR3 length: 13; J gene: TRBJ2-1; clone size: -; V gene: TRBV7-2; D gene: -; CDR3 protein: CASSSRVYNEQFF; CDR3 DNA: TGTGCCAGCAGCTCCCGGGTTTACAATGAGCAGTTCTTC
CDR3 length: 14; J gene: TRBJ2-7; clone size: -; V gene: TRBV29-1; D gene: -; CDR3 protein: CSVEAPIGRDEQYF; CDR3 DNA: TGCAGCGTTGAGGCCCCGATAGGGAGAGACGAGCAGTACTTC
CDR3 length: 14; J gene: TRBJ1-5; clone size: -; V gene: TRBV10-3; D gene: TRBD1; CDR3 protein: CAISGDRGNQPQHF; CDR3 DNA: TGTGCCATCAGTGGGGACAGGGGCAATCAGCCCCAGCATTTT
CDR3 length: 16; J gene: TRBJ2-3; clone size: -; V gene: TRBV3-1/TRBV3-2; D gene: TRBD2; CDR3 protein: CASSQWTSGDTDTQYF; CDR3 DNA: TGTGCCAGCAGCCAATGGACTAGCGGAGACACAGATACGCAGTATTTT
CDR3 length: 15; J gene: TRBJ1-6; clone size: -; V gene: TRBV3-1/TRBV3-2; D gene: -; CDR3 protein: CASSQVAGANSPLHF; CDR3 DNA: TGTGCCAGCAGCCAAGTGGCAGGGGCTAATTCACCCCTCCACTTT
CDR3 length: 13; J gene: TRBJ1-2; clone size: -; V gene: TRBV28; D gene: -; CDR3 protein: CATLWGDSYGYTF; CDR3 DNA: TGTGCCACTCTCTGGGGGGATAGTTATGGCTACACCTTC
CDR3 length: 11; J gene: TRBJ1-1; clone size: -; V gene: TRBV19; D gene: -; CDR3 protein: CASRLQGRAFF; CDR3 DNA: TGTGCCAGTAGGCTACAGGGAAGAGCTTTCTTT
CDR3 length: 15; J gene: TRBJ1-6; clone size: -; V gene: TRBV2; D gene: -; CDR3 protein: CASMGGGSYNSPLHF; CDR3 DNA: TGTGCCAGCATGGGAGGGGGTTCCTATAATTCACCCCTCCACTTT
CDR3 length: 14; J gene: TRBJ2-7; clone size: -; V gene: TRBV19; D gene: TRBD1; CDR3 protein: CASSTGTGEYEQYF; CDR3 DNA: TGTGCCAGTAGTACCGGGACAGGGGAATACGAGCAGTACTTC
CDR3 length: 17; J gene: TRBJ2-3; clone size: once; V gene: TRBV4-3; D gene: TRBD2; CDR3 protein: CASSRLAAGGPTDTQYF; CDR3 DNA: TGCGCCAGCAGCCGTCTCGCAGCGGGAGGTCCCACAGATACGCAGTATTTT
CDR3 length: 15; J gene: TRBJ1-2; clone size: -; V gene: TRBV5-1; D gene: -; CDR3 protein: CASSLGDLSPYGYTF; CDR3 DNA: TGCGCCAGCAGCTTGGGAGATCTGAGCCCCTATGGCTACACCTTC
CDR3 length: 13; J gene: TRBJ2-5; clone size: -; V gene: TRBV18; D gene: -; CDR3 protein: CASSPGRGETQYF; CDR3 DNA: TGTGCCAGCTCACCCGGCAGGGGAGAGACCCAGTACTTC
CDR3 length: 15; J gene: TRBJ2-2; clone size: -; V gene: TRBV28; D gene: -; CDR3 protein: CASSSRDRDTGELFF; CDR3 DNA: TGTGCCAGCAGCTCTAGAGACAGAGACACCGGGGAGCTGTTTTTT